What follows describes a single T cell receptor beta chain. The antigen is not known. Unmatched junction bases numbered 20, after V lost 1 base and J lost 10 bases. Germline values: CDR1 GTSNPN, CDR2 SVGIG (reference sequence). The CDR3 contains 18 residues. This specimen belongs to a study of cytomegalovirus exposure and HLA in healthy donors. About the study: An early data release held 75 million to 100 million unique TCRs from HLA-typed donors. Regarding the study as a whole: Later analysis indicated greater clonal expansion among HLA-associated TCR beta chains than among equally common other chains. Immune exposure information available was restricted to CMV serostatus. TCR beta sequences reportedly predicted the HLA-A and HLA-B alleles of most subjects accurately.

PCR involved 60 Vbeta and 13 Jbeta primers. Generated by immunoSEQ multiplex PCR, the TCRdb table keeps only in-frame clones and is missing some. The sample lists some 130,000 clones; around 85% were seen once. The sample taken for sequencing was PBMCs. The clonotype originates from a woman between 25 and 40 years old in good health and CMV-seropositive. This chain joins TRBV30 and TRBJ2-1; 9 positions match TRBD2. The CDR3 is CAWSGGRSGGLARGEQFF. CDR3 coding DNA: TGTGCCTGGAGTGGTGGGCGAAGCGGGGGGCTCGCAAGGGGGGAGCAGTTCTTC.